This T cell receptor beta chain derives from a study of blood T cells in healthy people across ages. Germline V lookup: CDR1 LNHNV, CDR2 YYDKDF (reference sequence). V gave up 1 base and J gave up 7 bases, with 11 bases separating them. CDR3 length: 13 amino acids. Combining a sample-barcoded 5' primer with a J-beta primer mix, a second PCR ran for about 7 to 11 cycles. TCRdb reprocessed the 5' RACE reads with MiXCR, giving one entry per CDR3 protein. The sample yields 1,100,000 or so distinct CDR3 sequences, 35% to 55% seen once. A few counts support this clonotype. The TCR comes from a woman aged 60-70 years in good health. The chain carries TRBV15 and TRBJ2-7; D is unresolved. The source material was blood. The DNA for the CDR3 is TGTGCCACCAGCAGAGGTATAAGGGAAGAGCAGTACTTC. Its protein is CATSRGIREEQYF.